These T cell receptor beta chains were read from a single sample in a study of T-cell memory formation after mild COVID-19. TCRdb re-derived calls from the 5' RACE reads in MiXCR, one entry per CDR3 protein. The table records over 500,000 distinct CDR3 sequences, roughly 17% of them present only once. The material sequenced was PBMCs or a T cell subset sorted from them (not recorded which). These receptors were collected from an adult woman who had mild COVID-19 (a few samples of this study predate the infection). Cell type and time point are not known. Each CDR3 is given with its conserved first and last residue. The D gene is left open where the match is weak. A row's size may be missing; if present it is once, few, many or a size class.

j_gene,abundance,d_gene,v_gene,CDR3nt,CDR3aa
TRBJ1-1,few,NA,TRBV7-9,TGTGCCAGCAGCTTGCCCTTGATGGGGGCGCGACAAACCATGAACACTGAAGCTTTCTTT,CASSLPLMGARQTMNTEAFF
TRBJ2-3,few,TRBD1,TRBV9,TGTGCCAGCAGCGCGCTGCCGGGACAGGGGGGAGGCACGCAGTATTTT,CASSALPGQGGGTQYF
TRBJ2-3,NA,NA,TRBV25-1,TGTGCCAGCAGTGAATCGTGGGGCTACGGTGGTACGCAGTATTTT,CASSESWGYGGTQYF
TRBJ2-1,few,TRBD2,TRBV12-3/TRBV12-4,TGTGCCAGCAGTCCGCTGGGGGGGTCCTACAATGAGCAGTTCTTC,CASSPLGGSYNEQFF
TRBJ2-4,few,NA,TRBV2,TGTGCCAGCACCTCCCCAGGGATAGCCAAAAACATTCAGTACTTC,CASTSPGIAKNIQYF
TRBJ2-5,NA,TRBD2,TRBV10-3,TGTGCCATCAGTGCGGGACTAGCGGGAGGAGAGACCCAGTACTTC,CAISAGLAGGETQYF
TRBJ2-3,many,NA,TRBV5-4,TGTGCCAGCAGCTTGGTGGATACGCAGTATTTT,CASSLVDTQYF
TRBJ1-1,few,NA,TRBV7-2,TGTGCCAGCAGCCGCGACTGCGGCGGGGGAGCTTTCTTT,CASSRDCGGGAFF
TRBJ2-1,NA,TRBD1,TRBV6-2/TRBV6-3,TGTGCCAGCAGTCCCAGACAGGGTGCGGATGAGCAGTTCTTC,CASSPRQGADEQFF
TRBJ2-7,few,TRBD2,TRBV28,TGTGCCAGCAGTTTGCTAGCGGGAGGAGCGACCTACGAGCAGTACTTC,CASSLLAGGATYEQYF
TRBJ2-7,NA,NA,TRBV7-2,TGTGCCAGCAGCTTAGCGCGGGACATCCCCTACGAGCAGTACTTC,CASSLARDIPYEQYF
TRBJ2-1,NA,TRBD1,TRBV10-3,TGTGCCATCAGTGAGTCGACAGGGGGCTACAATGAGCAGTTCTTC,CAISESTGGYNEQFF
TRBJ2-1,few,TRBD2,TRBV7-8,TGTGCCAGCAGCCCTCCCGGGACTAGGGCGGGCAATGAGCAGTTCTTC,CASSPPGTRAGNEQFF
TRBJ2-5,few,NA,TRBV6-5,TGTGCCAGCAGTTCGGACCTAGACCGTCGAGGGTACTTC,CASSSDLDRRGYF
TRBJ1-1,few,NA,TRBV29-1,TGCAGCGTTGACCCCGGGATTGAAGCTTTCTTT,CSVDPGIEAFF
TRBJ2-7,many,TRBD2,TRBV5-1,TGCGCCAGCAGCTTGGAGGGCGGGAGGCGCTACGAGCAGTACTTC,CASSLEGGRRYEQYF
TRBJ2-7,many,NA,TRBV11-3,TGTGCCAGCAGCTCGGGGCTACGAGAGCAGTACTTC,CASSSGLREQYF
TRBJ2-2,NA,TRBD1,TRBV30,TGTGCCTGGACTGGACAGGGGTCGATCGGGGAGCTGTTTTTT,CAWTGQGSIGELFF
TRBJ2-3,few,NA,TRBV29-1,TGCAGCGTTGCTAGCGGCACAGATACGCAGTATTTT,CSVASGTDTQYF
TRBJ2-3,few,NA,TRBV24-1,TGTGCCACCAGTGACCGACCCGGGAGAACGACAGATACGCAGTATTTT,CATSDRPGRTTDTQYF
TRBJ2-5,NA,TRBD1,TRBV13,TGTGCCAGCAGCGCCCAGGGGGCGCGCGAGACCCAGTACTTC,CASSAQGARETQYF
TRBJ2-5,NA,TRBD2,TRBV7-2,TGTGCCAGCAGCTTGACTAGCGGGCAGGTAAAGACCCAGTACTTC,CASSLTSGQVKTQYF
TRBJ2-3,NA,NA,TRBV4-2,TGTGCCAGCAGCCAAGTAGGGCTCACAGATACGCAGTATTTT,CASSQVGLTDTQYF
TRBJ2-3,NA,TRBD1,TRBV7-9,TGTGCCAGCAGGTCCAGGGGGCCTAGCACAGATACGCAGTATTTT,CASRSRGPSTDTQYF
TRBJ2-1,NA,TRBD1,TRBV19,TGTGCCAGTGGGGACAGCCTTTCCTACAATGAGCAGTTCTTC,CASGDSLSYNEQFF
TRBJ2-5,NA,TRBD2,TRBV15,TGTGCCACCAGCCCCGGGACTAGCGGACAAGAGACCCAGTACTTC,CATSPGTSGQETQYF
TRBJ2-5,NA,NA,TRBV7-6,TGTGCCAGCAGCCGACTAGTGGAGACCCAGTACTTC,CASSRLVETQYF
TRBJ1-3,few,TRBD1,TRBV20-1,TGCAGTGCTAGGGGGACAGGGACGGGAAACACCATATATTTT,CSARGTGTGNTIYF
TRBJ2-1,NA,NA,TRBV27,TGTGCCAGCAGTTCCCAATGGGGGGCTGTGTACAATGAGCAGTTCTTC,CASSSQWGAVYNEQFF
TRBJ1-2,NA,NA,TRBV6-6,TGTGCCAGCAGTTCCGTCTCGAGGGCTAACTATGGCTACACCTTC,CASSSVSRANYGYTF